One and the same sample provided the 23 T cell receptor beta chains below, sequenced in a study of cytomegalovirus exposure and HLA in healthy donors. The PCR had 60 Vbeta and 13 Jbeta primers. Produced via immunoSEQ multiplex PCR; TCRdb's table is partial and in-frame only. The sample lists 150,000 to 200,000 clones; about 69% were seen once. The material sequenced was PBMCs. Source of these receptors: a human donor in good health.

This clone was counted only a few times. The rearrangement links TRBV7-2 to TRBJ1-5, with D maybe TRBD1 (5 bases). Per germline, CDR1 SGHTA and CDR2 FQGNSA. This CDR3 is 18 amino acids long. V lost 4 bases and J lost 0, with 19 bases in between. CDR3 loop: CASSSRPSQGNSNQPQHF. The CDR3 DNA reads TGTGCCAGCAGCTCCCGCCCCTCCCAGGGTAATAGCAATCAGCCCCAGCATTTT.

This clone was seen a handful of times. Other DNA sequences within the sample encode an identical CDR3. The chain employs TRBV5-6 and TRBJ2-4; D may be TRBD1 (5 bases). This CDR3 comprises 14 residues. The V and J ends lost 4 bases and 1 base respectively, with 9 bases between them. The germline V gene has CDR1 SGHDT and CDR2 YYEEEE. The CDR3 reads CASSQGVAKNIQYF. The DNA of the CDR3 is TGTGCCAGCAGCCAGGGCGTGGCCAAAAACATTCAGTACTTC.

CDR3 protein: CATSREGRGSYNEQFF. The CDR3 region has the DNA TGTGCCACCAGCAGGGAGGGCAGAGGCTCCTACAATGAGCAGTTCTTC. The J gene is TRBJ2-1, the V gene TRBV15, with D perhaps matching TRBD2 (6 bases). Germline V gene sequence: CDR1 LNHNV, CDR2 YYDKDF (reference sequence). This CDR3 spans 16 amino acids. Between the trimmed V and J ends, which lost 3 bases and 0 bases, there was a span of 12 bases.

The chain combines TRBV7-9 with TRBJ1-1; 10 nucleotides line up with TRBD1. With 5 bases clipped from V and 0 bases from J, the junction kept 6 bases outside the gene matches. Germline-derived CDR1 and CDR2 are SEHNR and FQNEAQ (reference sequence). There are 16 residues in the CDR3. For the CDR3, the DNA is TGTGCCAGCAGCCCCGGACAGGGGGTATTGAACACTGAAGCTTTCTTT. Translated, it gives CASSPGQGVLNTEAFF.

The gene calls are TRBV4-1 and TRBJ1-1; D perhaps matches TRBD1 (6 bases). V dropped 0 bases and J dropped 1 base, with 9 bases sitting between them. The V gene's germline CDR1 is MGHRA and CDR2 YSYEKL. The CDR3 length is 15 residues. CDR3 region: CASSQDRTANTEAFF. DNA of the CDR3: TGCGCCAGCAGCCAAGACCGGACAGCGAACACTGAAGCTTTCTTT.

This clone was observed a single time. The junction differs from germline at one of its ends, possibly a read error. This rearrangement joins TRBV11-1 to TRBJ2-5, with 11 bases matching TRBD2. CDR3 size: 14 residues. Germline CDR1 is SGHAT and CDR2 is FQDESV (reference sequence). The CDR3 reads CASRLAGGQETQYF. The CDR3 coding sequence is TGTGCCAGCAGATTAGCGGGGGGGCAAGAGACCCAGTACTTC.

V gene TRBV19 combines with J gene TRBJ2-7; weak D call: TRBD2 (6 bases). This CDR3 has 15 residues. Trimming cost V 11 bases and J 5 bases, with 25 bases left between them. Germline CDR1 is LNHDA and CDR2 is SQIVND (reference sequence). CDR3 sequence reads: CASNAGSLGYHEQYF. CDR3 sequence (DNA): TGTGCCTCTAACGCGGGATCACTCGGGTACCACGAGCAGTACTTC.

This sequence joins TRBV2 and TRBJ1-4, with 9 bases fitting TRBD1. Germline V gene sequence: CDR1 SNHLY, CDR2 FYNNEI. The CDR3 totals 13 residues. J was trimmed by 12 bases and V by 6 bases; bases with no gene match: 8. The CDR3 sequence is CASSRDRAVELFF. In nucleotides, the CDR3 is TGTGCCAGCAGCCGGGACAGGGCCGTAGAACTGTTTTTT.

The CDR3 region has the DNA TGTGCCAGCAGGCCGACAGGGGGGAATGAGCAGTTCTTC. Translation gives CASRPTGGNEQFF. V gene TRBV6-1 combines with J gene TRBJ2-1, with 9 positions matching TRBD1. The CDR3 has 13 residues. V shed 6 bases, J shed 7 bases, and the junction held 4 bases outside the gene matches. CDR1 is MNHNS, CDR2 SASEGT, per germline.

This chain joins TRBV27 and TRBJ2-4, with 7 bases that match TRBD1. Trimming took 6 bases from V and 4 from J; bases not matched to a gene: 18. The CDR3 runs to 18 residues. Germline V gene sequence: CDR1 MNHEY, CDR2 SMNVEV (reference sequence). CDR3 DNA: TGTGCCAGCAGGAGAAGTGGGTTGGCCGGACAGGAGAAAAACATTCAGTACTTC. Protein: CASRRSGLAGQEKNIQYF.

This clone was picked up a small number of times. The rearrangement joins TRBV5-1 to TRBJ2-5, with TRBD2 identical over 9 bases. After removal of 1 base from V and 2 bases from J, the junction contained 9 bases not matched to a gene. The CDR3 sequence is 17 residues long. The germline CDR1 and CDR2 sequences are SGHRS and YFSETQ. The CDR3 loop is CASSLPLRGGGQETQYF. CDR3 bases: TGCGCCAGCAGCTTGCCCTTGCGGGGGGGCGGGCAAGAGACCCAGTACTTC.

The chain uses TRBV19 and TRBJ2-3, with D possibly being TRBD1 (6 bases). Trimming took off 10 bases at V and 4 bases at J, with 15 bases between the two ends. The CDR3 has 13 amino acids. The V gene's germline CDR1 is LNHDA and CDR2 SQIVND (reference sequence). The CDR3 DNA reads TGTGCCATAGGCAGGGGTTTTTCAGATACGCAGTATTTT. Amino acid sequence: CAIGRGFSDTQYF.

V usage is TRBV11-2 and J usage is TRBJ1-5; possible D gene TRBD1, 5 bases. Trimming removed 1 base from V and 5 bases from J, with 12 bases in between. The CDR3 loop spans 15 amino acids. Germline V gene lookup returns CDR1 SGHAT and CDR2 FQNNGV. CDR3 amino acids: CASSLGHAGHQPQHF. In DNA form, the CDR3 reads TGTGCCAGCAGCTTAGGTCACGCAGGGCATCAGCCCCAGCATTTT.

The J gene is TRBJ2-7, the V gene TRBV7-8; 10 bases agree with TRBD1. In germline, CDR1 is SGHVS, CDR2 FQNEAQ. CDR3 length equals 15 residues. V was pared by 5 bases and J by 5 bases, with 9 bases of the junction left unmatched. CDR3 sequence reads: CASSPRTGGNHEQYF. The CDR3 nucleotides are TGTGCCAGCAGCCCTCGGACAGGGGGAAACCACGAGCAGTACTTC.

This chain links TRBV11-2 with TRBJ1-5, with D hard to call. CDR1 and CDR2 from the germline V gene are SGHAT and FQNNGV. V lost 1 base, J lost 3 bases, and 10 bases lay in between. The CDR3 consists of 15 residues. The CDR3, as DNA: TGTGCCAGCAGCTTAGGGGAGAGTGACAATCAGCCCCAGCATTTT. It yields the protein CASSLGESDNQPQHF.

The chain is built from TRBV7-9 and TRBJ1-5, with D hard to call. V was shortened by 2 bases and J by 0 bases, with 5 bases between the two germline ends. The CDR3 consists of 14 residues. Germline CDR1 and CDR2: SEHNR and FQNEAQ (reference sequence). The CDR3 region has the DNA TGTGCCAGCAGCTTAACTTATAGCAATCAGCCCCAGCATTTT. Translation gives CASSLTYSNQPQHF.

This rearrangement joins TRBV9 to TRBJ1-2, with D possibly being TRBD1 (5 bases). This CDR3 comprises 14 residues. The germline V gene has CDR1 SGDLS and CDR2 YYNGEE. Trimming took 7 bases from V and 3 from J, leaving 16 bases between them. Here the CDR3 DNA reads TGTGCCAGCGGCCGGGGGGGAGCTGACTATGGCTACACCTTC. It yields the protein CASGRGGADYGYTF.

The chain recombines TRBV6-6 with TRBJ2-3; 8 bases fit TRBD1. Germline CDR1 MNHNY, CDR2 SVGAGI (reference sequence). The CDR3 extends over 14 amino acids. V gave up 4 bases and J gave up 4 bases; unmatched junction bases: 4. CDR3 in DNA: TGTGCCAGCAGTTCGGACAGGGACCCAGATACGCAGTATTTT. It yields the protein CASSSDRDPDTQYF.

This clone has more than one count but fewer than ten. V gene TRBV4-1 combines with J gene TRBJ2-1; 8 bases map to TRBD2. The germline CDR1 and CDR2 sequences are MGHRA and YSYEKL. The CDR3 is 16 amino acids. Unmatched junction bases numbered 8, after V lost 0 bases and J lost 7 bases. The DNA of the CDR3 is TGCGCCAGCAGCCAAGATTCGGGGGGGGGAATGAATGAGCAGTTCTTC. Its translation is CASSQDSGGGMNEQFF.

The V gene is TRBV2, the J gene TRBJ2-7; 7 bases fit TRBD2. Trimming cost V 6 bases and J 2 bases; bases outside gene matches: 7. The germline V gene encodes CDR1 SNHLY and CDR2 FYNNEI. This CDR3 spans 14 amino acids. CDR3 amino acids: CASSTRLAPYEQYF. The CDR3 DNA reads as TGTGCCAGCAGCACCCGACTAGCCCCCTACGAGCAGTACTTC.

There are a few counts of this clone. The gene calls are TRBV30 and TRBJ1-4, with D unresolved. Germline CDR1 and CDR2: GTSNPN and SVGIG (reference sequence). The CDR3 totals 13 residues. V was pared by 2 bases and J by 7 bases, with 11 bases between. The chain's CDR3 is CAWSMYRGEKLFF. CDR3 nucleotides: TGTGCCTGGAGTATGTACCGAGGTGAAAAACTGTTTTTT.

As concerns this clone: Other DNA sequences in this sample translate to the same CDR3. The CDR3 sequence is CASSQGQGAYEQYF. Written as DNA, the CDR3 is TGCGCCAGCAGCCAAGGACAGGGGGCCTACGAGCAGTACTTC. The chain recombines TRBV4-1 with TRBJ2-7, with 9 bases matching TRBD1. The length of the CDR3 is 14 residues. V shed 1 base, J shed 2 bases, and the junction held 0 bases outside the gene matches. CDR1 is MGHRA and CDR2 is YSYEKL in the germline V gene.

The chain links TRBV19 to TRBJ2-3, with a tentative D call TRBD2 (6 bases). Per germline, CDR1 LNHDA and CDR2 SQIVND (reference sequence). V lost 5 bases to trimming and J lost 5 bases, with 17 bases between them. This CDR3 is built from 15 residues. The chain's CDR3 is CASSGGQGEEDTQYF. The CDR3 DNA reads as TGTGCCAGTAGTGGAGGGCAGGGTGAGGAAGATACGCAGTATTTT.